Below are 7 T cell receptor beta chains sequenced from a single sample in a study of PD-L1 blockade in urothelial cancer. Data came from immunoSEQ multiplex PCR; TCRdb stores just in-frame clones and leaves some out. This repertoire shows approximately 47,000 clones, roughly 80% found once; its top ten account for approximately 1.5%. As for time point: pretreatment peripheral blood. The input for sequencing was PBMCs, taken around atezolizumab (anti-PD-L1) treatment. The receptors come from a man between 50 and 59 years old with urothelial cancer.

The chain couples TRBV19 to TRBJ1-5; 10 bases match TRBD1. The CDR3 extends over 16 amino acids. From germline, CDR1 is LNHDA and CDR2 SQIVND (reference sequence). V lost 5 bases, J lost 3 bases, and 7 bases stayed unmatched. The CDR3 region has the DNA TGTGCCAGTAGTTCGAGACAGGGGGCTGTCAATCAGCCCCAGCATTTT. This encodes CASSSRQGAVNQPQHF.

The chain carries TRBV10-1 and TRBJ1-5; D gene ambiguous. This CDR3 has 15 residues. Trimming pared 0 bases from V and 7 bases from J, leaving 13 bases between. The germline V gene encodes CDR1 WNHNN and CDR2 SYGVQD (reference sequence). The CDR3 region has the DNA TGCGCCAGCAGTGAGTCGAATCACCCCGGGCAGCCCCAGCATTTT. Its translation: CASSESNHPGQPQHF.

This sequence joins TRBV10-2 and TRBJ2-5, with D perhaps matching TRBD2 (5 bases). Germline V gives CDR1 WSHSY, CDR2 SAAADI. V lost 4 bases and J lost 2, with 5 bases in between. The CDR3 spans 12 residues. The DNA of the CDR3 is TGCGCCAGCAGTGGAGGGCAAGAGACCCAGTACTTC. Residues: CASSGGQETQYF.

V and J are TRBV15 and TRBJ2-3; 8 positions match TRBD1. The germline V gene encodes CDR1 LNHNV and CDR2 YYDKDF (reference sequence). The CDR3 runs to 15 residues. The V segment lost 2 bases and the J segment 4 bases; nucleotides outside the gene matches: 5. CDR3 sequence (DNA): TGTGCCACCAGCAGAAACAGGGGGTTGTCAGATACGCAGTATTTT. It translates to CATSRNRGLSDTQYF.

The V call is TRBV11-3, the J call TRBJ2-1, with D maybe TRBD2 (6 bases). This CDR3 is built from 17 residues. The V gene's germline CDR1 is SGHNT and CDR2 YENEEA. V lost 5 bases, J lost 2 bases, and 19 bases lay in between. The CDR3 bases are TGTGCCAGCAGCCCGATGAGGGCGGGATTGGCCTACAATGAGCAGTTCTTC. It specifies CASSPMRAGLAYNEQFF.

This clone has only a few counts. The J gene is TRBJ2-2, the V gene TRBV9, with TRBD2 matching over 12 bases. This CDR3 has 19 residues. The J segment lost 7 bases and the V segment lost 0 bases, leaving 13 bases of the junction unmatched. Germline V gene data show CDR1 as SGDLS and CDR2 as YYNGEE. CDR3 coding DNA: TGTGCCAGCAGCGTAGCGCTGCTAGCGGGAGGGCCTCAGGGCGGGGAGCTGTTTTTT. Its translation: CASSVALLAGGPQGGELFF.

This clone came up a few times. The chain carries TRBV28 and TRBJ1-2, with D possibly TRBD1 on 6 matching bases. Germline assignment: CDR1 MDHEN and CDR2 SYDVKM. This CDR3 is built from 14 residues. V was clipped by 5 bases and J by 7 bases, with 17 bases between them. CDR3 nucleotide sequence: TGTGCCAGCAGTCTCCCAGCGGGGGCGGTTGGCTACACCTTC. This gives the protein CASSLPAGAVGYTF.